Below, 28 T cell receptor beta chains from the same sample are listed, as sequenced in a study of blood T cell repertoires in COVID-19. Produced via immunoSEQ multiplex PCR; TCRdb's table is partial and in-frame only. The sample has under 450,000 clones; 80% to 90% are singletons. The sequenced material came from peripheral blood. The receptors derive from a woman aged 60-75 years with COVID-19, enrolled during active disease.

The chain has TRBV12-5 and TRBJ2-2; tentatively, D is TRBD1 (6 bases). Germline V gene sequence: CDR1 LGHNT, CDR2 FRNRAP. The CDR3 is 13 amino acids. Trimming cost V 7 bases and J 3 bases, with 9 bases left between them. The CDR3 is CASDRVDTGELFF. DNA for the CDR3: TGTGCTAGTGACAGGGTCGACACCGGGGAGCTGTTTTTT.

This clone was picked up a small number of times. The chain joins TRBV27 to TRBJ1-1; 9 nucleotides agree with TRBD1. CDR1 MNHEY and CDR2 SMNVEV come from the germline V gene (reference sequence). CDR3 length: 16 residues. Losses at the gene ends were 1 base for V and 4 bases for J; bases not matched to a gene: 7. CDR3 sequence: CASSLLGQGSGTEAFF. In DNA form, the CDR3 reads TGTGCCAGCAGTTTATTGGGACAGGGAAGTGGCACTGAAGCTTTCTTT.

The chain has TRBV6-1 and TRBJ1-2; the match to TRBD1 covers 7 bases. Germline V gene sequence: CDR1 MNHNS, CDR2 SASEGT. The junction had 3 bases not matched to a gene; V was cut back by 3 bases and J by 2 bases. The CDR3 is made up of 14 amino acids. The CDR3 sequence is CASSDRQGNYGYTF. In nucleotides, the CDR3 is TGTGCCAGCAGTGATCGACAGGGCAACTATGGCTACACCTTC.

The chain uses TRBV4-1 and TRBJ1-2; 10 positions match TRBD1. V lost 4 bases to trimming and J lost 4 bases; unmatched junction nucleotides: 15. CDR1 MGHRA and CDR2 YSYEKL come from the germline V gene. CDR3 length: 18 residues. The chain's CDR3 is CASSRQAPTGGSVYGYTF. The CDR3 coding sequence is TGCGCCAGCAGCCGCCAAGCCCCGACAGGGGGCTCGGTCTATGGCTACACCTTC.

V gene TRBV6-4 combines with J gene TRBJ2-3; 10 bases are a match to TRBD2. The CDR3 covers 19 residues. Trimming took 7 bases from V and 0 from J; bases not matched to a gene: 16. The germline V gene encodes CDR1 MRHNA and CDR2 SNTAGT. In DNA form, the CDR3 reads TGTGCCAGCATTCCGACTAGCGGGCCGAATGCCGCTAGCACAGATACGCAGTATTTT. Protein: CASIPTSGPNAASTDTQYF.

The CDR3 is CASGRSQVSYGYTF. The CDR3 coding sequence is TGTGCCAGCGGTCGGTCACAGGTCTCCTATGGCTACACCTTC. The chain has TRBV7-9 and TRBJ1-2; weak D call: TRBD1 (5 bases). The germline gives CDR1 SEHNR, CDR2 FQNEAQ (reference sequence). This CDR3 is 14 amino acids long. The ends were cut back, 8 bases at V and 4 bases at J, with 17 bases in the middle.

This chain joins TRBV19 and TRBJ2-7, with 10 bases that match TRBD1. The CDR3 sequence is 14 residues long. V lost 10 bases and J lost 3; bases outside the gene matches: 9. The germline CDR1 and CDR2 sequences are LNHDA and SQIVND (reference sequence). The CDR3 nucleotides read TGTGCCACCAGCAGAGGGACAGGGGTCTACGAGCAGTACTTC. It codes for CATSRGTGVYEQYF.

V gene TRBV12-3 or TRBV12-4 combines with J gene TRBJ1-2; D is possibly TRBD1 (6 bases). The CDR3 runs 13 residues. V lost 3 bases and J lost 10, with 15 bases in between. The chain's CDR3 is CASSFSQGTDYTF. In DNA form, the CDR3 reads TGTGCCAGCAGTTTCTCACAGGGAACCGACTACACCTTC.

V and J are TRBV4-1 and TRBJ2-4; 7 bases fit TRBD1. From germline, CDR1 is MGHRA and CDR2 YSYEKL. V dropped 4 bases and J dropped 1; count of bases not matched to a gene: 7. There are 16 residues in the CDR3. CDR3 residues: CASSPLGDSAKNIQYF. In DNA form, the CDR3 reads TGCGCCAGCAGCCCCCTAGGGGACAGCGCCAAAAACATTCAGTACTTC.

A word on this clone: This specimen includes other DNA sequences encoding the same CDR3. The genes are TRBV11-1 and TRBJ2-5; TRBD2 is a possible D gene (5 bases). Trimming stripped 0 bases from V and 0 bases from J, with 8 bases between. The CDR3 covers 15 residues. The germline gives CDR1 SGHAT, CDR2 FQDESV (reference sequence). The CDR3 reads CASSLASGNQETQYF. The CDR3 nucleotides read TGTGCCAGCAGCTTAGCTTCCGGGAACCAAGAGACCCAGTACTTC. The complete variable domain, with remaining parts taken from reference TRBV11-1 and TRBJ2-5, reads EAEVAQSPRYKITEKSQAVAFWCDPISGHATLYWYRQILGQGPELLVQFQDESVVDDSQLPKDRFSAERLKGVDSTLKIQPAELGDSAMYLCASSLASGNQETQYFGPGTRLLVL.

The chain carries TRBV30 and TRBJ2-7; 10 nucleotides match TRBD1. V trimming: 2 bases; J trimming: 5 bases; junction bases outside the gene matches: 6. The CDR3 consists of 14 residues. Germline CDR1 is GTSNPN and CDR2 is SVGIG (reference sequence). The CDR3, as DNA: TGTGCCTGGAGTAGGACAGGGGGGCTCGACGAGCAGTACTTC. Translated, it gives CAWSRTGGLDEQYF.

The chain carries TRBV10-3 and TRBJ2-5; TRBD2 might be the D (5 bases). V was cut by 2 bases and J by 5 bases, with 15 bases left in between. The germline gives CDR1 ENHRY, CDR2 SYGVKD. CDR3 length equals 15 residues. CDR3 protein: CAISEARDYRETQYF. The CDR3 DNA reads TGTGCCATCAGTGAGGCCAGAGACTATAGGGAGACCCAGTACTTC.

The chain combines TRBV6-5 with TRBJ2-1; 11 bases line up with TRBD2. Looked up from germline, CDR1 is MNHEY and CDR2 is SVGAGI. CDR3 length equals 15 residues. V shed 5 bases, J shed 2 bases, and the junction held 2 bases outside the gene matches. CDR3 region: CASSRSGGAYNEQFF. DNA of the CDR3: TGTGCCAGCAGTCGTAGCGGGGGGGCCTACAATGAGCAGTTCTTC.

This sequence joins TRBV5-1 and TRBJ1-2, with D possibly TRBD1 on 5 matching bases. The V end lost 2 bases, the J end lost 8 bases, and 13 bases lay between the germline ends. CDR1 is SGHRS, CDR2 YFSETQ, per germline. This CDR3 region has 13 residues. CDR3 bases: TGCGCCAGCAGCTTTACAGGTGCGGAGGGCTACACCTTC. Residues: CASSFTGAEGYTF.

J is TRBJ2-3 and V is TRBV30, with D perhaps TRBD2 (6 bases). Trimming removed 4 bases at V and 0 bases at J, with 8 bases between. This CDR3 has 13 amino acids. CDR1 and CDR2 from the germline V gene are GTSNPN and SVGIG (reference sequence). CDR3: CAWKAGSTDTQYF. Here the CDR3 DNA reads TGTGCCTGGAAGGCGGGGAGCACAGATACGCAGTATTTT.

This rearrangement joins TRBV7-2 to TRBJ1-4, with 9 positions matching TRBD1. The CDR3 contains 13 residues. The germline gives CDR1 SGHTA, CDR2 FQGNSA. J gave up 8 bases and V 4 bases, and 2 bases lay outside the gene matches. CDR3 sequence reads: CASSWGTGEKLFF. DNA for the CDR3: TGTGCCAGCAGCTGGGGGACAGGGGAAAAACTGTTTTTT.

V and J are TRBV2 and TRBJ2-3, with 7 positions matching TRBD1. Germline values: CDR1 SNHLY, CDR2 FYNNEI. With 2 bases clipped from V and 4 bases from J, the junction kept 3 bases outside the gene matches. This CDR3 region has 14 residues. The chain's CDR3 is CASSEYRGSDTQYF. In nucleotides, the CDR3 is TGTGCCAGCAGTGAATACAGGGGTTCAGATACGCAGTATTTT.

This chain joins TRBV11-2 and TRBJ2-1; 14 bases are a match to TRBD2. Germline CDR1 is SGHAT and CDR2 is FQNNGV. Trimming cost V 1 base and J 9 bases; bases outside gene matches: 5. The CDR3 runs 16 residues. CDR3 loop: CASSLGRTSGGLEQFF. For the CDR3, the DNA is TGTGCCAGCAGCTTAGGCAGGACTAGCGGGGGGCTTGAGCAGTTCTTC.

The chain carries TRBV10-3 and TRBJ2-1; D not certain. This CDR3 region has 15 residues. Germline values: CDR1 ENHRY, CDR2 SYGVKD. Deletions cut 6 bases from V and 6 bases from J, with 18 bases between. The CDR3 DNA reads TGTGCCATCAGATCCGTCCAAAGACATACCAATGAGCAGTTCTTC. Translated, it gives CAIRSVQRHTNEQFF.

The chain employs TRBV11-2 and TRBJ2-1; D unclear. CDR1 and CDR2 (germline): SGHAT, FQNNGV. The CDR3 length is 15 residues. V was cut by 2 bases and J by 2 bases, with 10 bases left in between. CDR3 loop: CASSLIQSTYNEQFF. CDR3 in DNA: TGTGCCAGCAGCTTAATACAGTCCACCTACAATGAGCAGTTCTTC.

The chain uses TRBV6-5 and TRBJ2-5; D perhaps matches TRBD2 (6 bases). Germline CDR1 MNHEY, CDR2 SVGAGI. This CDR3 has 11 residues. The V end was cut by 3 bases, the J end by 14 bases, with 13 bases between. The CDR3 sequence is CASSYAAGTYF. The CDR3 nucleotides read TGTGCCAGCAGTTATGCAGCAGGGACTTACTTC.

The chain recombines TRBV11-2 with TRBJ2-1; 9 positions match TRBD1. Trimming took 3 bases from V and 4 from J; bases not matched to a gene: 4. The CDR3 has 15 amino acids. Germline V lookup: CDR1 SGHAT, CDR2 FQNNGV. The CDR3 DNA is TGTGCCAGCAGCTTTACAGGGGGCTTGTACAATGAGCAGTTCTTC. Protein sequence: CASSFTGGLYNEQFF.

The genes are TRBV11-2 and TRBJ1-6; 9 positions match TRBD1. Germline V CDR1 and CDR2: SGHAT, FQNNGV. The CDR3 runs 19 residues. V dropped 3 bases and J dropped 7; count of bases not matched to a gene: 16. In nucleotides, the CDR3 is TGTGCCAGCAGCTTCCCCCGGGGGGGACAGGGTCAAAAAAATTCACCCCTCCACTTT. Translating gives CASSFPRGGQGQKNSPLHF.

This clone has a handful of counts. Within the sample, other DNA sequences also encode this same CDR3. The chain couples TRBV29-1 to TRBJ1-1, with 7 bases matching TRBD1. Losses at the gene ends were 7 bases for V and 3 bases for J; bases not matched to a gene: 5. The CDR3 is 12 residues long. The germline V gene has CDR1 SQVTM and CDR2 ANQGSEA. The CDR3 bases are TGCAGCGCTCGGGACAGCGACACTGAAGCTTTCTTT. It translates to CSARDSDTEAFF.

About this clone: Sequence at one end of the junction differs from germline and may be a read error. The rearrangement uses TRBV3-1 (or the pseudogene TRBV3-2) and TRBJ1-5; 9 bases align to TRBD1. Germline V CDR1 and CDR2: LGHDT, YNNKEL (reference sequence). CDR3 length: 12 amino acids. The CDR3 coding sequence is TGTGCCAGCAGCCGGGGGACAGGGAGAAGGGATTTT. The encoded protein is CASSRGTGRRDF.

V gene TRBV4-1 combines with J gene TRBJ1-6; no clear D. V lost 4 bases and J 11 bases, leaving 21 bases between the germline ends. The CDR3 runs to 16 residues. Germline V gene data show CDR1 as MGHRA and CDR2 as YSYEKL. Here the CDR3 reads CASSPPETGNRPPLHF. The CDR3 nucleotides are TGCGCCAGCAGCCCGCCAGAGACCGGGAATCGGCCACCCCTCCACTTT.

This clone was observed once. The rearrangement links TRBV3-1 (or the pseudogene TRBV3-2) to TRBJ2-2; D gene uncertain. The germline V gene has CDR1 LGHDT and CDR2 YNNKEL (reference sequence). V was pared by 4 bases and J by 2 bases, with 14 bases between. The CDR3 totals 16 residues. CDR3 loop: CASSRLETHNTGELFF. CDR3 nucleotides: TGTGCCAGCAGCCGACTTGAGACTCATAACACCGGGGAGCTGTTTTTT.

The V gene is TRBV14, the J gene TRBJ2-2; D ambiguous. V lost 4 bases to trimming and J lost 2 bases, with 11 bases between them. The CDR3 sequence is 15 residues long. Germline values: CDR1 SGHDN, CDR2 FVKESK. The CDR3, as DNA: TGTGCCAGCAGCCTGGGCTGGCCAAACACCGGGGAGCTGTTTTTT. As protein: CASSLGWPNTGELFF.